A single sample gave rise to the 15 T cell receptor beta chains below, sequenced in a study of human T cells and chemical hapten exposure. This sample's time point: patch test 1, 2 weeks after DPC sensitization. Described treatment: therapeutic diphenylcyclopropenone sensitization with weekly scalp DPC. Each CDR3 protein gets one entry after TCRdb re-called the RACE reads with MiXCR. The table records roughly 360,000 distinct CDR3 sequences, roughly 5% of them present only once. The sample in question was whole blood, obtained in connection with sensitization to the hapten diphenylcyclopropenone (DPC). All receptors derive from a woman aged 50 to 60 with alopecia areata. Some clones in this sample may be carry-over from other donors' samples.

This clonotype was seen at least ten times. The CDR3 sequence is CASSGPGQQYGYTF. CDR3 DNA sequence: TGTGCCAGCAGCGGACCGGGACAGCAGTATGGCTACACCTTC. This sequence joins TRBV2 and TRBJ1-2; 7 nucleotides line up with TRBD1. The CDR3 is made up of 14 amino acids. Germline CDR1 reads SNHLY; CDR2 reads FYNNEI. V trimming: 6 bases; J trimming: 5 bases; junction bases outside the gene matches: 9.

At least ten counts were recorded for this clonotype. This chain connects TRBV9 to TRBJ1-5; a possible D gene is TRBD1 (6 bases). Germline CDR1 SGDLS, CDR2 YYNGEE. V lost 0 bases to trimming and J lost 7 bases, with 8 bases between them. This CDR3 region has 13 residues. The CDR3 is CASSVATGQPQHF. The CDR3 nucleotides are TGTGCCAGCAGCGTAGCTACAGGGCAGCCCCAGCATTTT.

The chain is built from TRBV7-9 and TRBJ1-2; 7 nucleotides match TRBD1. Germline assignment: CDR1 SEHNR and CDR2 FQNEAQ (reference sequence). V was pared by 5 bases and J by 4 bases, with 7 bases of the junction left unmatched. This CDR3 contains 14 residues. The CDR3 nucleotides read TGTGCCAGCAGCGATAGCGGACAGGCCTATGGCTACACCTTC. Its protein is CASSDSGQAYGYTF.

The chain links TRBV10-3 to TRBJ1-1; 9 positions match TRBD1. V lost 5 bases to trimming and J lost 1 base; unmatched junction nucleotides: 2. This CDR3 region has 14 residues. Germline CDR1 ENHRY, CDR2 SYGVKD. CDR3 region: CAISLQGANTEAFF. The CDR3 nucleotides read TGTGCCATCAGTCTACAGGGGGCGAACACTGAAGCTTTCTTT.

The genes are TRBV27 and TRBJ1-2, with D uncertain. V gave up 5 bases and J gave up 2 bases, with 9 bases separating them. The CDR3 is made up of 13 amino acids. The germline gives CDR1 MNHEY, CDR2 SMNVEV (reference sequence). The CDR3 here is CASSVHPNYGYTF. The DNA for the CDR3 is TGTGCCAGCAGTGTCCATCCGAACTATGGCTACACCTTC.

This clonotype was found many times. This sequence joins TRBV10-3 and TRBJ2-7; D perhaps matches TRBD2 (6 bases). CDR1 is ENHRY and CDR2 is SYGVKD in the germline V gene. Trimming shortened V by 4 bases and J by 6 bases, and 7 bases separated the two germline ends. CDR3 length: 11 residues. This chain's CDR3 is CAISGAGEQYF. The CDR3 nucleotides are TGTGCCATCAGTGGAGCGGGCGAGCAGTACTTC.

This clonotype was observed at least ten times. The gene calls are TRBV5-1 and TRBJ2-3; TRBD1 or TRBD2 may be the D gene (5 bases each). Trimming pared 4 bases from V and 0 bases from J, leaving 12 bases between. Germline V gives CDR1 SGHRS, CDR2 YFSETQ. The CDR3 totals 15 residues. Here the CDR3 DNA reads TGCGCCAGCAGCGCCGGTCGGGGCAGCACAGATACGCAGTATTTT. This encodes CASSAGRGSTDTQYF. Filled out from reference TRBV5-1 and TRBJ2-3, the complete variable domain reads KAGVTQTPRYLIKTRGQQVTLSCSPISGHRSVSWYQQTPGQGLQFLFEYFSETQRNKGNFPGRFSGRQFSNSRSEMNVSTLELGDSALYLCASSAGRGSTDTQYFGPGTRLTVL.

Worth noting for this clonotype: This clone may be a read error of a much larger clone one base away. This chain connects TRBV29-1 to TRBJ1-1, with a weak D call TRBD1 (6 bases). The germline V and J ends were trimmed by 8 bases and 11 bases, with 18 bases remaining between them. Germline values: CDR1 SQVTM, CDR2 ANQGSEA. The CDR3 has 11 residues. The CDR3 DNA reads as TGCAGCTCCCCGGGGGCTCAGGTGGCTTTCTTT. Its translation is CSSPGAQVAFF.

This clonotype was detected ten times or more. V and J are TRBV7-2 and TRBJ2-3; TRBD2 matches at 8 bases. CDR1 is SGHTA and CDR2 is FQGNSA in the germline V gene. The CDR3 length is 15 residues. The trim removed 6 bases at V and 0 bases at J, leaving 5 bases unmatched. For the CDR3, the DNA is TGTGCCAGCAGAGTCGGGGGGGGGAGCACAGATACGCAGTATTTT. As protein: CASRVGGGSTDTQYF. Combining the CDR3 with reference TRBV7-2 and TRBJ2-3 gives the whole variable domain GAGVSQSPSNKVTEKGKDVELRCDPISGHTALYWYRQSLGQGLEFLIYFQGNSAPDKSGLPSDRFSAERTGGSVSTLTIQRTQQEDSAVYLCASRVGGGSTDTQYFGPGTRLTVL.

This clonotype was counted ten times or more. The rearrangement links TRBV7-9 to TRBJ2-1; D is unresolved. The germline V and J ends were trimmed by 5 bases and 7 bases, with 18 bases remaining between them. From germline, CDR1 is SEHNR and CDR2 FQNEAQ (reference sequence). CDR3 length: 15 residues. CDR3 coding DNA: TGTGCCAGCAGCCCCTCTGCGTCCCGTGGGAATGAGCAGTTCTTC. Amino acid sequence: CASSPSASRGNEQFF.

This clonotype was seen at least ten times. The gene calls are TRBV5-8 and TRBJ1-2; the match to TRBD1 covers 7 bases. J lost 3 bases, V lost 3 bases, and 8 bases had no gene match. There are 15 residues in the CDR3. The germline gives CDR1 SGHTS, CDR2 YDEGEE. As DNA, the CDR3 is TGTGCCAGCAGCTCTAGACAGGGAATCGACTATGGCTACACCTTC. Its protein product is CASSSRQGIDYGYTF.

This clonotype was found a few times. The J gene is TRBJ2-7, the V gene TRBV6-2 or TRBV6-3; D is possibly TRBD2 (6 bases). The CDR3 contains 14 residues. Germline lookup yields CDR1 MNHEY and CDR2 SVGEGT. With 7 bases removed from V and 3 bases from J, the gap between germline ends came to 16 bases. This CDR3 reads CASKTRTGGYEQYF. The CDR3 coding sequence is TGTGCCAGCAAAACCAGGACCGGGGGCTACGAGCAGTACTTC.

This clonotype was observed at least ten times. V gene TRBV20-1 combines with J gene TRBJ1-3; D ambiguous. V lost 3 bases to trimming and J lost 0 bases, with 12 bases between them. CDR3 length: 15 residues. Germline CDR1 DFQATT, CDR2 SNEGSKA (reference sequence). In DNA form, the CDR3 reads TGCAGTGCTAGTGAAGATCTATACTCTGGAAACACCATATATTTT. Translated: CSASEDLYSGNTIYF.

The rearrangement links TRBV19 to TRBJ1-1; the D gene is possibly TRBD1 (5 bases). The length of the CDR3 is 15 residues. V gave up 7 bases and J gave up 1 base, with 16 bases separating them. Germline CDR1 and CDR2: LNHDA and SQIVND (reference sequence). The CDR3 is CASIPRTGENTEAFF. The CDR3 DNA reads TGTGCCAGTATCCCACGGACGGGGGAGAACACTGAAGCTTTCTTT. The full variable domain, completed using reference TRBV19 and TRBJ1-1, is DGGITQSPKYLFRKEGQNVTLSCEQNLNHDAMYWYRQDPGQGLRLIYYSQIVNDFQKGDIAEGYSVSREKKESFPLTVTSAQKNPTAFYLCASIPRTGENTEAFFGQGTRLTVV.

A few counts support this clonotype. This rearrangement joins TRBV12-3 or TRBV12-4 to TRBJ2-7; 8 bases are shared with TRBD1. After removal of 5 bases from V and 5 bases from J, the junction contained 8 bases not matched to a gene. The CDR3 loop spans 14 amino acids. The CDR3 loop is CASSKDRADNEQYF. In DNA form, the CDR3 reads TGTGCCAGCAGTAAGGACAGGGCTGACAACGAGCAGTACTTC.